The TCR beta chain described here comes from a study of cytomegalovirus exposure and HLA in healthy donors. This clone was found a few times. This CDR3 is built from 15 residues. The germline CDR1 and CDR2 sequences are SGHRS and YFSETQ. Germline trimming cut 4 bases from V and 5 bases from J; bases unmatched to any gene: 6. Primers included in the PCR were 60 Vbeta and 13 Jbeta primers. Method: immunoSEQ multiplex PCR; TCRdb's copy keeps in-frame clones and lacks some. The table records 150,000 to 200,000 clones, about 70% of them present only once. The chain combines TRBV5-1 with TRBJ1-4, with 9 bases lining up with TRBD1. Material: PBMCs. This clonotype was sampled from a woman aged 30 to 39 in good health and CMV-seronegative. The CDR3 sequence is CASSPWTGENEKLFF. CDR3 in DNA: TGCGCCAGCAGCCCCTGGACAGGGGAAAATGAAAAACTGTTTTTT.